Described below is a single TCR beta chain sequence and its context. The data were obtained in a study of blood T cell repertoires in COVID-19. About the research overall: Researchers got acute and convalescent COVID-19 samples from the United States, Italy and Spain. In each case, the material was cDNA or gDNA derived from T cells, B-cell-depleted T cells, or PBMCs.

Per the germline V gene, CDR1 is SEHNR and CDR2 is FQNEAQ (reference sequence). The CDR3 spans 13 residues. V was trimmed by 5 bases and J by 8 bases, leaving 13 bases between them. Methods used by the authors: Nucleated cell number was recorded as an estimate derived from reference gene primer amplification. Generated by immunoSEQ multiplex PCR, the TCRdb table keeps only in-frame clones and is missing some. For V, J and clone size, that table is used; D and trimming come from the DNA. The profile shows a few hundred thousand clones, approximately 91% of them singletons. The TCR was taken from a woman aged 55-75 years with acute or convalescent COVID-19. This sequence joins TRBV7-9 and TRBJ2-1, with unresolved D. Specimen: peripheral blood. The CDR3 here is CASSPTAADEQFF. CDR3 bases: TGTGCCAGCAGCCCTACCGCGGCGGATGAGCAGTTCTTC.